This T cell receptor beta chain was recorded in a study of blood T cell repertoires in COVID-19. Study-wide background: Nucleic acid was either cDNA or gDNA, and it came from T cells, B-cell-depleted T cells, or PBMCs.

V lost 0 bases, J lost 3 bases, and 2 bases stayed unmatched. CDR3 length: 15 residues. Germline V gene sequence: CDR1 SGDLS, CDR2 YYNGEE. Only in-frame clones appear in the TCRdb table, and some are missing; sequencing was by immunoSEQ multiplex PCR. The sample has hundreds of thousands of clones; 65% to 90% are singletons. The source is a woman aged 55 to 70 with COVID-19, enrolled during active disease. The sequenced sample was peripheral blood. V usage is TRBV9 and J usage is TRBJ1-5, with 8 nucleotides matching TRBD1. The CDR3 DNA follows: TGTGCCAGCAGCGTAGGGACAGGGAACAATCAGCCCCAGCATTTT. Amino acid sequence: CASSVGTGNNQPQHF.